This T cell receptor beta chain was retrieved from a study of blood T cell repertoires in COVID-19. Across the study: T cells, B-cell-depleted T cells, or PBMCs supplied cDNA or gDNA.

Repertoires were generated with immunoSEQ multiplex PCR, while TCRdb's copy carries only in-frame clones and drops some. The data show some 190,000 clones, about 80% seen once. V was pared by 5 bases and J by 6 bases, with 10 bases of the junction left unmatched. The CDR3 is 14 amino acids. CDR1 SGHDT and CDR2 YYEEEE come from the germline V gene. This clonotype was sampled from a man aged 55 to 70 who had been exposed to COVID-19. Sequences were obtained from PBMCs or T cells enriched from blood (not recorded which). The chain has TRBV5-6 and TRBJ2-7; 8 bases map to TRBD2. In DNA form, the CDR3 reads TGTGCCAGCAGGGCAAGCGGGAGCTCAAGCGAGCAGTACTTC. Its protein product is CASRASGSSSEQYF.